These T cell receptor beta chains were read from a single sample in a study of T cells after yellow fever vaccination. One entry per CDR3 protein, called by TCRdb with MiXCR from the 5' RACE reads. This table holds approximately 70,000 distinct CDR3 sequences, around 7.1% found once. The sample consisted of CD8+ T cells sorted from PBMCs, taken approximately 11 days after the first yellow fever vaccination. Every receptor here comes from a man aged 18-30 years who received the YFV17D yellow fever vaccine. The CDR3 runs from the conserved cysteine through the conserved F or W. A D gene is named only where the DNA matches it firmly. Clone size is not always given. Where it is, it says once, few, many or a class for expanded clones.

v_gene	d_gene	j_gene	abundance	len	CDR3aa	CDR3nt
TRBV12-3/TRBV12-4	.	TRBJ2-1	many	15	CASRSRDARLDEQFF	TGTGCCAGCAGGAGCCGGGACGCCCGTTTGGATGAGCAGTTCTTC
TRBV30	.	TRBJ1-2	few	10	CALRGYGYTF	TGTGCCCTAAGGGGCTATGGCTACACCTTC
TRBV7-8	TRBD2	TRBJ2-3	few	16	CASSPWTSGGTDTQYF	TGTGCCAGCAGCCCTTGGACTAGCGGGGGTACAGATACGCAGTATTTT
TRBV9	.	TRBJ2-2	many	14	CASSVGGNTGELFF	TGTGCCAGCAGCGTAGGAGGGAACACCGGGGAGCTGTTTTTT
TRBV18	TRBD2	TRBJ2-5	many	15	CASSPGTSGKETQYF	TGTGCCAGCTCACCAGGGACTAGCGGAAAAGAGACCCAGTACTTC
TRBV5-4	.	TRBJ1-1	.	15	CASSLEGPSGTEAFF	TGTGCCAGCAGCTTGGAGGGGCCTTCGGGCACTGAAGCTTTCTTT
TRBV19	TRBD2	TRBJ2-5	few	14	CASSIDPAGETQYF	TGTGCCAGTAGTATAGATCCAGCGGGGGAGACCCAGTACTTC
TRBV20-1	.	TRBJ1-6	many	18	CSARDHGGPLPLYSPLHF	TGCAGTGCTAGAGATCACGGGGGGCCCCTCCCCCTATATTCACCCCTCCACTTT
TRBV4-2	TRBD2	TRBJ2-2	many	17	CASSQDLGLAVPGELFF	TGTGCCAGCAGCCAAGATCTCGGACTAGCGGTCCCCGGGGAGCTGTTTTTT
TRBV14	TRBD2	TRBJ2-7	few	14	CASSPSGGAYEQYF	TGTGCCAGCAGCCCGAGCGGGGGAGCCTACGAGCAGTACTTC
TRBV5-6	TRBD1	TRBJ1-1	many	13	CASSVQGLTEAFF	TGTGCCAGCAGCGTACAGGGGTTGACTGAAGCTTTCTTT
TRBV25-1	.	TRBJ2-3	many	15	CASSEWVRVTDTQYF	TGTGCCAGCAGTGAATGGGTCAGGGTCACAGATACGCAGTATTTT
TRBV4-3	.	TRBJ2-7	many	16	CASSLSSQGPPYEQYF	TGCGCCAGCAGCCTAAGCAGCCAGGGGCCGCCCTACGAGCAGTACTTC
TRBV20-1	TRBD1	TRBJ1-1	many	14	CSAGSTGIGTEAFF	TGCAGTGCTGGATCGACAGGGATAGGGACTGAAGCTTTCTTT
TRBV6-2/TRBV6-3	.	TRBJ2-6	many	15	CASSTRSSGANVLTF	TGTGCCAGCAGTACCAGGAGCTCTGGGGCCAACGTCCTGACTTTC
TRBV4-1	.	TRBJ2-7	many	15	CASSQVRSEDYEQYF	TGCGCCAGCAGCCAAGTTCGGTCTGAAGATTACGAGCAGTACTTC
TRBV4-3	.	TRBJ2-7	few	16	CASSQEVGLFTYEQYF	TGCGCCAGCAGCCAAGAGGTAGGACTCTTCACCTACGAGCAGTACTTC
TRBV28	TRBD1	TRBJ1-6	many	19	CASSAPGTGLLSPGSPLHF	TGTGCCAGCAGTGCTCCCGGGACAGGGCTATTATCTCCTGGTTCACCCCTCCACTTT
TRBV27	.	TRBJ2-3	.	15	CASSILGGSTDTQYF	TGTGCCAGCTCTATATTAGGGGGGAGCACAGATACGCAGTATTTT
TRBV4-3	.	TRBJ2-5	.	13	CASSQDDGETQYF	TGCGCCAGCAGCCAAGATGACGGAGAGACCCAGTACTTC
TRBV28	.	TRBJ1-1	few	14	CASREPGTNTEAFF	TGTGCCAGCCGAGAACCGGGGACCAACACTGAAGCTTTCTTT
TRBV6-4	.	TRBJ2-3	many	17	CASSDSSTSGGTDTQYF	TGTGCCAGCAGTGACTCGAGTACGTCAGGGGGCACAGATACGCAGTATTTT
TRBV4-1	.	TRBJ2-3	once	18	CASSHYRSSESPTDTQYF	TGCGCCAGCAGCCATTACCGCTCTAGCGAATCCCCCACAGATACGCAGTATTTT
TRBV12-3/TRBV12-4	TRBD2	TRBJ2-1	few	16	CASSHPPAGGADEQFF	TGTGCCAGCAGTCACCCCCCAGCGGGGGGTGCCGATGAGCAGTTCTTC
TRBV25-1	.	TRBJ1-3	few	13	CASSAGQGNTIYF	TGTGCCAGCAGTGCAGGACAGGGAAACACCATATATTTT
TRBV9	TRBD1	TRBJ2-7	many	14	CASSGRDRDYEQYF	TGTGCCAGCAGCGGCCGGGACAGGGACTACGAGCAGTACTTC
TRBV7-9	.	TRBJ2-5	few	14	CASSLVTDQETQYF	TGTGCCAGCAGCTTAGTAACTGATCAAGAGACCCAGTACTTC
TRBV4-3	.	TRBJ2-2	many	15	CASSPRGFSAGELFF	TGCGCCAGCAGCCCTCGAGGCTTCTCGGCCGGGGAGCTGTTTTTT
TRBV7-9	.	TRBJ1-6	.	17	CASSLAGVGRVDSPLHF	TGTGCCAGCAGCTTAGCTGGTGTCGGGAGGGTGGATTCACCCCTCCACTTT
TRBV10-3	TRBD1	TRBJ2-2	many	13	CAIMRTGGWELFF	TGTGCCATCATGCGAACAGGGGGCTGGGAGCTGTTTTTT
TRBV7-2	TRBD1	TRBJ1-4	.	15	CASSLTGVWNEKLFF	TGTGCCAGCAGCCTGACAGGGGTTTGGAATGAAAAACTGTTTTTT
TRBV27	.	TRBJ2-5	many	14	CASSWGGRRETQYF	TGTGCCAGCAGTTGGGGGGGGCGGCGAGAGACCCAGTACTTC
TRBV6-2/TRBV6-3	.	TRBJ2-1	many	18	CASSYLHVGRGKYNEQFF	TGTGCCAGCAGTTACCTACATGTGGGGCGGGGAAAGTACAATGAGCAGTTCTTC
TRBV19	.	TRBJ2-5	.	10	CASSTGAQYF	TGTGCCAGTAGTACGGGCGCCCAGTACTTC
TRBV5-1	.	TRBJ1-4	.	15	CASSGGVTTNEKLFF	TGCGCCAGCAGCGGTGGGGTGACAACTAATGAAAAACTGTTTTTT
TRBV6-2/TRBV6-3	.	TRBJ2-6	many	18	CASSYSPGYPSGANVLTF	TGTGCCAGCAGTTACTCCCCAGGATATCCCTCTGGGGCCAACGTCCTGACTTTC
TRBV6-4	TRBD2	TRBJ2-3	many	15	CASSETSGGADTQYF	TGTGCCAGCAGTGAAACTAGCGGGGGGGCAGATACGCAGTATTTT
TRBV7-9	TRBD1	TRBJ2-1	.	16	CASSSFGTGSYNEQFF	TGTGCCAGCAGCTCATTCGGGACAGGCTCCTACAATGAGCAGTTCTTC
TRBV27	.	TRBJ1-2	.	12	CASSGGNYGYTF	TGTGCCAGCTCTGGCGGGAACTATGGCTACACCTTC
TRBV7-9	.	TRBJ1-1	.	11	CASSLGREAFF	TGTGCCAGCAGCTTGGGGAGAGAAGCTTTCTTT
TRBV14	.	TRBJ2-4	few	12	CASSPLGNIQYF	TGTGCCAGCAGCCCGTTAGGCAACATTCAGTACTTC
TRBV2	.	TRBJ2-4	few	12	CASGTVADPSSF	TGTGCCAGCGGCACCGTAGCAGATCCTAGTTCTTTC
TRBV7-9	TRBD1	TRBJ2-7	.	13	CASSFEQGYEQYF	TGTGCCAGCAGCTTCGAACAGGGGTACGAGCAGTACTTC
TRBV7-3	.	TRBJ1-1	many	14	CASSADGMNTEAFF	TGTGCCAGCAGCGCCGACGGCATGAACACTGAAGCTTTCTTT